This T cell receptor beta chain appears in the sequencing data of a study of identical twins. TCRdb recomputed calls from the 5' RACE reads with MiXCR, one row per CDR3 protein. The table lists roughly 480,000 distinct CDR3 sequences, 20% to 25% of them singletons. This clonotype was counted a few times. Unmatched junction bases numbered 12, after V lost 6 bases and J lost 4 bases. The CDR3 extends over 17 amino acids. The sample was also linked to a second study, of T cells expressing NK-cell markers.

The sequencing sample was made of CD4+ T cells sorted from blood. The J gene is TRBJ2-7, the V gene TRBV12-3 or TRBV12-4; TRBD2 aligns across 13 bases. The TCR originated in a woman aged 18-35 years in good health. CDR3 residues: CASSPGLAGVGNYEQYF. CDR3 nucleotide sequence: TGTGCCAGCAGCCCCGGACTAGCGGGAGTCGGTAATTACGAGCAGTACTTC.